These T cell receptor beta chains were read from a single sample in a study of shared clonotypes between healthy human individuals. Method: immunoSEQ multiplex PCR; TCRdb's copy keeps in-frame clones and lacks some. This table holds about 2.3 million clones, over 85% found once. Sequenced: naive CD4+ T cells from PBMCs. These receptors were taken from a man younger than 35 in good health. Some clones in this sample may be carry-over from other donors' samples. Both conserved end residues are trimmed from each CDR3. A D gene is named only where the DNA matches it firmly. Clone sizes are given selectively: once, few, many, or a class where the clone is expanded.

size	D	J	V	CDR3
-	-	TRBJ2-7	TRBV18	ASSPRGIGYEQY
-	-	TRBJ2-7	TRBV19	ASSMDHSYEQY
-	TRBD2	TRBJ2-5	TRBV9	ASSSRTSGRGETQY
few	TRBD1	TRBJ1-5	TRBV19	ASRPTGAGNQPQH
-	TRBD1	TRBJ2-7	TRBV28	ASSIGTGVRSYEQY
-	TRBD1	TRBJ1-4	TRBV5-1	ASSLEGRQGGEKLF
-	TRBD2	TRBJ2-5	TRBV11-3	ASSFGGGKETQY
-	TRBD1	TRBJ1-4	TRBV5-1	ASSSGQENEKLF
few	-	TRBJ1-1	TRBV18	ASSALGDILNTEAF
-	TRBD2	TRBJ2-3	TRBV5-1	ASSRGTSGRGTDTQY
-	-	TRBJ2-2	TRBV11-2	ASSPPNRVNTGELF
-	-	TRBJ2-1	TRBV27	ASSLSPLFDEQF
-	TRBD1	TRBJ2-3	TRBV28	ASSVRTGGTDTQY
-	-	TRBJ2-1	TRBV7-2	ASSLQSGGLYNEQF
-	-	TRBJ1-4	TRBV2	ANKLGEANEKLF
-	TRBD1	TRBJ2-7	TRBV6-5	ASSYSGTGTYEQY
-	-	TRBJ2-2	TRBV25-1	ASSEGQPYRELF
-	-	TRBJ2-5	TRBV7-9	ASSRGAGSETQY
-	-	TRBJ2-1	TRBV14	ASSRGGGYSNEQF
-	-	TRBJ2-3	TRBV7-3	ASSLYGGVGTDTQY
-	-	TRBJ2-5	TRBV7-9	ASSLAGGETQY
-	-	TRBJ2-2	TRBV6-5	ASTGHLNTGELF
-	-	TRBJ1-2	TRBV4-2	ASSQALDPAFGNT
-	TRBD2	TRBJ2-3	TRBV5-1	ASGTSGRDTQY
-	-	TRBJ2-5	TRBV5-4	ASSLPGAASETQY
-	-	TRBJ1-3	TRBV9	ASSVERTTGNTIY
-	TRBD1	TRBJ1-5	TRBV5-1	ASSLEGTGGGQPQH
-	-	TRBJ1-2	TRBV11-2	ASSLDRIPYGYT
-	-	TRBJ1-5	TRBV30	AWSLGEWQPQH
-	-	TRBJ1-2	TRBV5-1	ASSLPPDYGYT
-	-	TRBJ2-3	TRBV7-8	ASSLVFGREGY
once	TRBD1	TRBJ1-1	TRBV5-1	ASSPRTGNTEAF
-	TRBD1	TRBJ2-2	TRBV4-2	ASSQDRGRPTNTGELF
-	-	TRBJ2-7	TRBV4-3	ASSQENRFSYEQY
-	-	TRBJ2-2	TRBV5-3	ARSFEPGPRTNTGELF
-	-	TRBJ1-3	TRBV6-1	ASSEVGAAGNTIY
-	-	TRBJ1-4	TRBV7-9	ASSGWGGINEKLF
-	TRBD2	TRBJ2-7	TRBV19	ASRSGGVGTYEQY
-	-	TRBJ2-2	TRBV25-1	ASSGPLRPLDTGELF
-	TRBD2	TRBJ2-5	TRBV5-1	ASSWLAGGETQY
-	TRBD1	TRBJ1-3	TRBV7-2	ASSPTTLGQGSGNTIY
-	-	TRBJ1-1	TRBV6-1	ASSERASSFENTEAF
-	-	TRBJ2-7	TRBV4-1	ASSQATSGGPYEQY
once	TRBD2	TRBJ2-3	TRBV9	ASSVSGGVWIDTQY
-	TRBD1	TRBJ1-1	TRBV5-4	ASSRQGPMNTEAF